A single sample is the source of the 22 T cell receptor beta chains below, sequenced in a study of cytomegalovirus exposure and HLA in healthy donors. Produced via immunoSEQ multiplex PCR; TCRdb's table is partial and in-frame only. The sample has 300,000 or so clones, over 75% seen once; the top ten hold over 0.9%. Sample: PBMCs. The source is a man in his thirties or forties in good health and CMV-seronegative.

V gene TRBV5-1 combines with J gene TRBJ1-2; D is possibly TRBD1 (5 bases). Trimming removed 1 base at V and 12 bases at J, with 25 bases between. Per the germline V gene, CDR1 is SGHRS and CDR2 is YFSETQ. This CDR3 is built from 16 residues. The CDR3 sequence: CASSLTLGGTPKGNTF. CDR3 DNA sequence: TGCGCCAGCAGCTTGACTTTGGGGGGAACACCTAAAGGCAACACCTTC.

This clone was observed once. The chain recombines TRBV7-6 with TRBJ2-7; 8 bases are shared with TRBD2. Trimming took 9 bases from V and 5 from J; bases not matched to a gene: 9. This CDR3 has 13 amino acids. CDR1 and CDR2 from the germline V gene are SGHVS and FNYEAQ. The CDR3 spells CASTPGGVNEQYF. CDR3 DNA: TGTGCCAGTACCCCGGGGGGGGTCAACGAGCAGTACTTC.

The CDR3 reads CASRREVGPDTQYF. For the CDR3, the DNA is TGCGCCAGCAGGCGGGAGGTGGGGCCAGATACGCAGTATTTT. The rearrangement joins TRBV5-1 to TRBJ2-3, with TRBD2 matching over 8 bases. The CDR3 has 14 amino acids. J lost 4 bases, V lost 5 bases, and 6 bases had no gene match. Germline values: CDR1 SGHRS, CDR2 YFSETQ.

The J gene is TRBJ1-6, the V gene TRBV7-9; 7 bases align to TRBD1. Unmatched junction bases numbered 5, after V lost 3 bases and J lost 6 bases. The CDR3 is made up of 15 amino acids. Germline assignment: CDR1 SEHNR and CDR2 FQNEAQ (reference sequence). This CDR3 is CASSFKGQSNSPLHF. Written as DNA, the CDR3 is TGTGCCAGCAGCTTTAAGGGACAGAGTAATTCACCCCTCCACTTT. Together with reference TRBV7-9 and TRBJ1-6, the CDR3 gives the full variable domain: DTGVSQNPRHKITKRGQNVTFRCDPISEHNRLYWYRQTLGQGPEFLTYFQNEAQLEKSRLLSDRFSAERPKGSFSTLEIQRTEQGDSAMYLCASSFKGQSNSPLHFGNGTRLTVT.

The chain combines TRBV19 with TRBJ2-7, with 8 bases aligning to TRBD2. V shed 3 bases and J 5 bases; nucleotides not matched to a gene: 9. Germline V gene sequence: CDR1 LNHDA, CDR2 SQIVND (reference sequence). The CDR3 has 15 residues. The CDR3 loop is CASSIWSGGVHEQYF. In DNA form, the CDR3 reads TGTGCCAGTAGTATTTGGAGCGGGGGAGTCCACGAGCAGTACTTC.

The rearrangement joins TRBV19 to TRBJ1-1; D is possibly TRBD1 (6 bases). The CDR3 totals 14 residues. The ends were cut back, 3 bases at V and 6 bases at J, with 14 bases in the middle. The V gene's germline CDR1 is LNHDA and CDR2 SQIVND (reference sequence). The CDR3 is CASSIPQGSAEAFF. For the CDR3, the DNA is TGTGCCAGTAGTATTCCACAGGGCTCCGCTGAAGCTTTCTTT.

The count of this clone is one. V and J are TRBV5-1 and TRBJ1-4; TRBD1 matches 10 bases. Trimming took 4 bases from V and 11 from J; bases not matched to a gene: 23. Germline V gene data show CDR1 as SGHRS and CDR2 as YFSETQ. The CDR3 length is 19 residues. This CDR3 is CASSGPRQGARTFKSKLFF. CDR3 nucleotide sequence: TGCGCCAGCAGCGGCCCTAGACAGGGGGCCAGGACCTTCAAATCGAAACTGTTTTTT. Combining the CDR3 with reference TRBV5-1 and TRBJ1-4 gives the whole variable domain KAGVTQTPRYLIKTRGQQVTLSCSPISGHRSVSWYQQTPGQGLQFLFEYFSETQRNKGNFPGRFSGRQFSNSRSEMNVSTLELGDSALYLCASSGPRQGARTFKSKLFFGSGTQLSVL.

This clone was seen repeatedly, ten times or more. V is TRBV10-3 and J is TRBJ1-1; 11 bases fit TRBD1. CDR3 length: 14 amino acids. The germline gives CDR1 ENHRY, CDR2 SYGVKD. V lost 3 bases and J lost 9; bases outside the gene matches: 6. In DNA, the CDR3 is TGTGCCATCAGTGAAGCCGGACAGGGGGCTAAAGCTTTCTTT. This translates into CAISEAGQGAKAFF.

The chain has TRBV6-6 and TRBJ1-5, with 9 bases fitting TRBD1. V shed 2 bases and J 3 bases; nucleotides not matched to a gene: 2. CDR3 length equals 15 residues. Germline lookup yields CDR1 MNHNY and CDR2 SVGAGI (reference sequence). The CDR3 bases are TGTGCCAGCAGTTACGGGACAGGGAACAATCAGCCCCAGCATTTT. Protein product: CASSYGTGNNQPQHF.

CDR3 loop: CASSVAPGSTEAFF. Written as DNA, the CDR3 is TGTGCCAGCAGCGTAGCTCCGGGGAGCACTGAAGCTTTCTTT. The J gene is TRBJ1-1, the V gene TRBV9; D unclear. Trimming took 0 bases from V and 4 from J, leaving 10 bases between them. Germline V lookup: CDR1 SGDLS, CDR2 YYNGEE. This CDR3 has 14 residues.

This clone appeared once. The genes are TRBV7-8 and TRBJ1-2, with no clear D. This CDR3 region has 14 residues. Trimming stripped 0 bases from V and 3 bases from J, with 8 bases between. The germline V gene has CDR1 SGHVS and CDR2 FQNEAQ. The CDR3 is CASSLAGRDYGYTF. The DNA for the CDR3 is TGTGCCAGCAGCTTAGCTGGGAGAGACTATGGCTACACCTTC.

The chain recombines TRBV11-3 with TRBJ1-3; a weak D match, TRBD1 (6 bases). This CDR3 is built from 13 residues. V lost 5 bases and J 4 bases, leaving 9 bases between the germline ends. Germline CDR1 reads SGHNT; CDR2 reads YENEEA. This CDR3 reads CASSRTAGNTIYF. DNA for the CDR3: TGTGCCAGCAGCCGGACAGCAGGAAACACCATATATTTT.

As to this clone: This sample includes further DNA sequences coding for the same CDR3. The chain uses TRBV7-9 and TRBJ1-6; TRBD1 agrees at 7 bases. Germline loops: CDR1 SEHNR, CDR2 FQNEAQ (reference sequence). The CDR3 covers 14 residues. The V and J ends lost 5 bases and 3 bases, in that order; junction bases with no gene match: 1. CDR3 sequence (DNA): TGTGCCAGCAGCGGGGACAGCTATAATTCACCCCTCCACTTT. This translates into CASSGDSYNSPLHF.

This clone came up once. The gene calls are TRBV4-1 and TRBJ2-1, with D possibly matching TRBD2 (5 bases). V shed 0 bases and J shed 4 bases, with 16 bases lying between them. CDR3 size: 17 residues. From germline, CDR1 is MGHRA and CDR2 YSYEKL. The CDR3 DNA is TGCGCCAGCAGCCAAGATCCATCCAGCGGTTATTACAATGAGCAGTTCTTC. This translates into CASSQDPSSGYYNEQFF.

This sequence joins TRBV6-1 and TRBJ2-5, with TRBD1 as a possible D gene (6 bases). Germline V gene lookup returns CDR1 MNHNS and CDR2 SASEGT. There are 14 residues in the CDR3. Trimming pared 4 bases from V and 4 bases from J, leaving 13 bases between. The CDR3 sequence: CASSGGPRGETQYF. CDR3 DNA: TGTGCCAGCAGTGGGGGGCCCCGTGGAGAGACCCAGTACTTC.

This chain links TRBV6-5 with TRBJ1-3, with D hard to call. The germline V gene encodes CDR1 MNHEY and CDR2 SVGAGI. Trimming left V 5 bases short and J 0 bases short, with 8 bases between. This CDR3 has 14 residues. CDR3 in amino acids: CASSRTTSGNTIYF. DNA of the CDR3: TGTGCCAGCAGTAGGACTACCTCTGGAAACACCATATATTTT.

The chain uses TRBV6-6 and TRBJ1-1; no reliable D call. The CDR3 runs 14 residues. V lost 2 bases and J 1 base, leaving 8 bases between the germline ends. Germline V gives CDR1 MNHNY, CDR2 SVGAGI (reference sequence). The CDR3 region has the DNA TGTGCCAGCAGTTACGACTTCAAGAACACTGAAGCTTTCTTT. This encodes CASSYDFKNTEAFF.

This chain connects TRBV15 to TRBJ1-3; D gene uncertain. The V gene lost 2 bases and the J gene lost 2 bases, with 16 bases spanning the gap. The CDR3 has 17 amino acids. Germline V gene data show CDR1 as LNHNV and CDR2 as YYDKDF (reference sequence). For the CDR3, the DNA is TGTGCCACCAGCAGACCACTAGCCACGGGCACTGGAAACACCATATATTTT. Translation: CATSRPLATGTGNTIYF.

The J gene is TRBJ2-7, the V gene TRBV27, with 9 bases matching TRBD1. This CDR3 spans 15 amino acids. The V gene end was trimmed by 2 bases and the J gene end by 4 bases; junction bases not matched to a gene: 6. The germline CDR1 and CDR2 sequences are MNHEY and SMNVEV (reference sequence). CDR3 nucleotide sequence: TGTGCCAGCAGTTTAACAGGGGGCAAGGGTTACGAGCAGTACTTC. Amino acid sequence: CASSLTGGKGYEQYF.

The chain combines TRBV7-2 with TRBJ1-5; 8 nucleotides match TRBD1. Per the germline V gene, CDR1 is SGHTA and CDR2 is FQGNSA. J gave up 2 bases and V 2 bases, and 2 bases lay outside the gene matches. This CDR3 has 15 amino acids. CDR3 loop: CASSLQGAGNQPQHF. The CDR3, as DNA: TGTGCCAGCAGCTTACAGGGGGCTGGCAATCAGCCCCAGCATTTT.

This chain uses TRBV4-1 with TRBJ2-1; maybe TRBD2 (6 bases). There are 15 residues in the CDR3. From germline, CDR1 is MGHRA and CDR2 YSYEKL. With 4 bases removed from V and 4 bases from J, the gap between germline ends came to 14 bases. Here the CDR3 reads CASSRGTKLYNEQFF. In DNA, the CDR3 is TGCGCCAGCAGCCGCGGGACCAAGCTATACAATGAGCAGTTCTTC.

V and J are TRBV6-5 and TRBJ1-3; no firm D call. Trimming cost V 0 bases and J 0 bases, with 6 bases left between them. CDR1 MNHEY and CDR2 SVGAGI come from the germline V gene. The CDR3 is made up of 15 amino acids. DNA of the CDR3: TGTGCCAGCAGTTACTCCCACAGCTCTGGAAACACCATATATTTT. This gives the protein CASSYSHSSGNTIYF.